These 29 T cell receptor beta chains were sequenced from one sample in a study of blood T cell repertoires in COVID-19. This table comes from immunoSEQ multiplex PCR, and its TCRdb copy is limited to in-frame clones, with some not included. In the table there are under 300,000 clones, roughly 88% of which are singletons. Sequencing input: peripheral blood. The receptor source for this set is a woman in her thirties with active or convalescent COVID-19.

This chain links TRBV9 with TRBJ1-1, with D perhaps matching TRBD1 (6 bases). V lost 4 bases, J lost 1 base, and 14 bases lay in between. The CDR3 covers 15 residues. The germline V gene encodes CDR1 SGDLS and CDR2 YYNGEE. CDR3 amino acids: CASSSLQGPNTEAFF. In DNA form, the CDR3 reads TGTGCCAGCAGCTCCCTACAGGGTCCGAACACTGAAGCTTTCTTT.

The rearrangement joins TRBV4-2 to TRBJ2-6; 10 nucleotides agree with TRBD1. The J segment lost 0 bases and the V segment lost 1 base, leaving 0 bases of the junction unmatched. Germline assignment: CDR1 LGHNA and CDR2 YNFKEQ. The CDR3 loop spans 17 amino acids. The DNA for the CDR3 is TGTGCCAGCAGCCAAGGGGACAGGGGCTCTGGGGCCAACGTCCTGACTTTC. Protein product: CASSQGDRGSGANVLTF.

This rearrangement joins TRBV4-3 to TRBJ2-3; 8 bases line up with TRBD2. Unmatched junction bases numbered 15, after V lost 3 bases and J lost 4 bases. The V gene's germline CDR1 is LGHNA and CDR2 YSLEER. This CDR3 has 18 amino acids. CDR3 bases: TGCGCCAGCAGCCACGGGAACAGCGGGGGAAACAACGCAGATACGCAGTATTTT. Translating gives CASSHGNSGGNNADTQYF.

This clone has a single count. Other DNA sequences in the same sample also yield this CDR3. V gene TRBV9 combines with J gene TRBJ1-1; D remains unclear. The ends were cut back, 0 bases at V and 0 bases at J, with 6 bases in the middle. CDR3 size: 14 residues. Germline CDR1 is SGDLS and CDR2 is YYNGEE. This CDR3 reads CASSVGGVNTEAFF. The CDR3 DNA sequence: TGTGCCAGCAGCGTAGGCGGGGTGAACACTGAAGCTTTCTTT.

V and J are TRBV15 and TRBJ1-2; D gene uncertain. Between the trimmed V and J ends, which lost 1 base and 6 bases, there was a span of 9 bases. The CDR3 is 13 residues long. Per the germline V gene, CDR1 is LNHNV and CDR2 is YYDKDF (reference sequence). The CDR3 region has the DNA TGTGCCACCAGCAGAGGTACCACGGATGGCTACACCTTC. It codes for CATSRGTTDGYTF.

The gene calls are TRBV9 and TRBJ2-3; 8 nucleotides align to TRBD2. J was trimmed by 0 bases and V by 3 bases; bases with no gene match: 3. CDR3 length: 15 amino acids. Germline values: CDR1 SGDLS, CDR2 YYNGEE. The CDR3 protein is CASSDSGVSTDTQYF. CDR3 coding DNA: TGTGCCAGCAGCGATAGCGGGGTTAGCACAGATACGCAGTATTTT.

The sample holds one count of this clone. The chain is built from TRBV19 and TRBJ2-7, with D unresolved. Germline values: CDR1 LNHDA, CDR2 SQIVND (reference sequence). V was trimmed by 4 bases and J by 4 bases, leaving 11 bases between them. This CDR3 has 13 residues. CDR3 coding DNA: TGTGCCAGTAGTAAGTCCTACGGGTACGAGCAGTACTTC. Its protein product is CASSKSYGYEQYF. Complete variable domain (other parts from reference TRBV19 and TRBJ2-7): DGGITQSPKYLFRKEGQNVTLSCEQNLNHDAMYWYRQDPGQGLRLIYYSQIVNDFQKGDIAEGYSVSREKKESFPLTVTSAQKNPTAFYLCASSKSYGYEQYFGPGTRLTVT.

Only a few counts were recorded for this clone. The chain couples TRBV7-9 to TRBJ1-2; 7 bases fit TRBD1. Germline assignment: CDR1 SEHNR and CDR2 FQNEAQ (reference sequence). The CDR3 is made up of 13 amino acids. Trimming at V came to 1 base and at J to 6 bases, leaving 2 bases not matched to a gene. This chain's CDR3 is CASSLEGADGYTF. CDR3 DNA: TGTGCCAGCAGCTTAGAGGGGGCTGATGGCTACACCTTC.

The chain is built from TRBV20-1 and TRBJ2-1; TRBD2 is a possible D gene (6 bases). V gave up 3 bases and J gave up 7 bases, with 16 bases separating them. Germline-derived CDR1 and CDR2 are DFQATT and SNEGSKA (reference sequence). The length of the CDR3 is 14 residues. The CDR3 DNA sequence: TGCAGTGCTAGTAGTACGGGGGTTGGGAATGAGCAGTTCTTC. Its protein product is CSASSTGVGNEQFF.

J is TRBJ1-5 and V is TRBV30; perhaps TRBD1 as D (6 bases). The germline V and J ends were trimmed by 2 bases and 1 base, with 12 bases remaining between them. Germline CDR1 is GTSNPN and CDR2 is SVGIG (reference sequence). The CDR3 length is 15 residues. The CDR3 nucleotides read TGTGCCTGGAGTCCCTCGGGGACAAGCAATCAGCCCCAGCATTTT. Translated: CAWSPSGTSNQPQHF.

V usage is TRBV30 and J usage is TRBJ1-5; D call uncertain. The CDR3 length is 14 residues. The V gene's germline CDR1 is GTSNPN and CDR2 SVGIG (reference sequence). Trimming pared 0 bases from V and 7 bases from J, leaving 13 bases between. Written as DNA, the CDR3 is TGTGCCTGGAGTGTACGGACGGGAGAACAGCCCCAGCATTTT. Residues: CAWSVRTGEQPQHF.

This clone was seen only a few times. The chain is built from TRBV7-2 and TRBJ2-3; a weak D match, TRBD2 (6 bases). Germline V gene lookup returns CDR1 SGHTA and CDR2 FQGNSA. Trimming pared 2 bases from V and 1 base from J, leaving 22 bases between. The CDR3 consists of 19 residues. This CDR3 is CASSLFPYSAGRGTDTQYF. CDR3 sequence (DNA): TGTGCCAGCAGCTTATTTCCCTATTCGGCGGGGAGAGGCACAGATACGCAGTATTTT. The full variable domain, its missing parts supplied by reference TRBV7-2 and TRBJ2-3, is GAGVSQSPSNKVTEKGKDVELRCDPISGHTALYWYRQSLGQGLEFLIYFQGNSAPDKSGLPSDRFSAERTGGSVSTLTIQRTQQEDSAVYLCASSLFPYSAGRGTDTQYFGPGTRLTVL.

The chain links TRBV4-2 to TRBJ1-6; perhaps TRBD1 as D (5 bases). V dropped 0 bases and J dropped 9 bases, with 18 bases sitting between them. The CDR3 has 17 amino acids. Looked up from germline, CDR1 is LGHNA and CDR2 is YNFKEQ. Here the CDR3 reads CASSQDPTGLEGSPLHF. In nucleotides, the CDR3 is TGTGCCAGCAGCCAAGACCCAACGGGACTCGAGGGTTCACCCCTCCACTTT.

Here the CDR3 DNA reads TGTGCCAGTCGCGTCGGGACAGGGGGCACCGGGGAGCTGTTTTTT. Its protein is CASRVGTGGTGELFF. The chain carries TRBV19 and TRBJ2-2, with 11 bases that match TRBD1. There are 15 residues in the CDR3. Per germline, CDR1 LNHDA and CDR2 SQIVND (reference sequence). The junction had 6 bases not matched to a gene; V was cut back by 8 bases and J by 4 bases.

The chain is built from TRBV21-1 and TRBJ1-1; the D call in the table, TRBD1, was not verified against the DNA. TRBV21-1 is a recognized pseudogene. This CDR3 has 18 amino acids. Here the CDR3 reads CASSKVGYSGQATTEAFF. The CDR3 DNA sequence: TGTGCCAGCAGCAAAGTCGGATACTCGGGACAGGCGACCACTGAAGCTTTCTTT.

The chain couples TRBV30 to TRBJ2-6; D remains unclear. V was clipped by 3 bases and J by 0 bases, with 3 bases between them. The germline V gene encodes CDR1 GTSNPN and CDR2 SVGIG (reference sequence). This CDR3 is 13 amino acids long. The CDR3 bases are TGTGCCTGGAGCCTCTCTGGGGCCAACGTCCTGACTTTC. Its protein is CAWSLSGANVLTF.

V is TRBV2 and J is TRBJ1-2, with no clear D. Germline V gene lookup returns CDR1 SNHLY and CDR2 FYNNEI. CDR3 length: 16 amino acids. Trimming removed 5 bases from V and 8 bases from J, with 24 bases in between. The CDR3 DNA reads as TGTGCCAGCAGTCTCCAAGAGCCCTTCACGAGGAGGGGCTACACCTTC. Its protein is CASSLQEPFTRRGYTF.

This chain uses TRBV28 with TRBJ2-3; 7 nucleotides agree with TRBD1. The CDR3 length is 14 residues. Trimming at V came to 5 bases and at J to 0 bases, leaving 2 bases not matched to a gene. Germline V gives CDR1 MDHEN, CDR2 SYDVKM. This CDR3 reads CASSPTGSTDTQYF. In DNA, the CDR3 is TGTGCCAGCAGTCCGACAGGGAGCACAGATACGCAGTATTTT.

The chain joins TRBV10-3 to TRBJ1-6, with TRBD1 identical over 9 bases. With V trimmed by 6 bases and J by 5 bases, 2 bases remained unmatched. The CDR3 has 14 amino acids. Looked up from germline, CDR1 is ENHRY and CDR2 is SYGVKD. CDR3 loop: CAISRDRDNSPLHF. CDR3 bases: TGTGCCATCAGCCGGGACAGGGATAATTCACCCCTCCACTTT.

This chain joins TRBV5-8 and TRBJ1-3, with D unresolved. Germline V gives CDR1 SGHTS, CDR2 YDEGEE. This CDR3 spans 12 amino acids. Trimming stripped 2 bases from V and 9 bases from J, with 9 bases between. The CDR3 DNA is TGTGCCAGCAGCTTCCAACTGAGCACCATATATTTT. Residues: CASSFQLSTIYF. The full variable domain, its missing parts supplied by reference TRBV5-8 and TRBJ1-3, is EAGVTQSPTHLIKTRGQQATLRCSPISGHTSVYWYQQALGLGLQFLLWYDEGEERNRGNFPPRFSGRQFPNYSSELNVNALELEDSALYLCASSFQLSTIYFGEGSWLTVV.

The V call is TRBV5-4, the J call TRBJ1-2, with D tentatively TRBD1 (6 bases). CDR3 length: 15 residues. Germline-derived CDR1 and CDR2 are SGHNT and YYREEE (reference sequence). V was cut by 1 base and J by 4 bases, with 14 bases left in between. The CDR3 spells CASSLLDSPFYGYTF. CDR3 nucleotides: TGTGCCAGCAGCTTGTTGGACAGTCCTTTCTATGGCTACACCTTC.

The V gene is TRBV30, the J gene TRBJ2-3; 8 nucleotides match TRBD2. The CDR3 extends over 14 amino acids. The V segment lost 3 bases and the J segment 2 bases; nucleotides outside the gene matches: 4. CDR1 is GTSNPN, CDR2 SVGIG, per germline (reference sequence). CDR3 coding DNA: TGTGCCTGGAGGCCTAGCGGGCTCACAGATACGCAGTATTTT. It codes for CAWRPSGLTDTQYF.

The chain employs TRBV21-1 and TRBJ1-2. TRBV21-1 is marked as a pseudogene. The CDR3 has 14 amino acids. The CDR3 region has the DNA TGTGCCAGCAGCGCTTTTCGGGATCTCTATGGCTACACCTTC. It yields the protein CASSAFRDLYGYTF.

The chain links TRBV28 to TRBJ2-3; the match to TRBD2 covers 8 bases. The CDR3 covers 15 residues. The germline CDR1 and CDR2 sequences are MDHEN and SYDVKM. Unmatched junction bases numbered 10, after V lost 4 bases and J lost 7 bases. CDR3 in DNA: TGTGCCAGCAGTTCCTCCAGCGGGGGTTCCTATACGCAGTATTTT. It codes for CASSSSSGGSYTQYF.

DNA for the CDR3: TGTGCCAGCAGTTACTCGACAGGCGCCTATGGCTACACCTTC. This encodes CASSYSTGAYGYTF. The chain employs TRBV6-5 and TRBJ1-2; D possibly corresponds to TRBD1 (6 bases). The CDR3 contains 14 residues. V lost 0 bases and J 4 bases, leaving 9 bases between the germline ends. Germline V gives CDR1 MNHEY, CDR2 SVGAGI.

The chain uses TRBV6-2 or TRBV6-3 and TRBJ1-5, with D perhaps matching TRBD1 (5 bases). Between the trimmed V and J ends, which lost 6 bases and 2 bases, there was a span of 17 bases. CDR1 is MNHEY, CDR2 SVGEGT, per germline. The CDR3 length is 16 residues. The CDR3 here is CASSPGGEIGNQPQHF. CDR3 bases: TGTGCCAGCAGCCCCGGGGGGGAAATTGGCAATCAGCCCCAGCATTTT.

The CDR3 sequence: CASSPGQAFGEKLFF. The CDR3 region has the DNA TGCGCCAGCAGTCCCGGACAGGCCTTTGGGGAAAAACTGTTTTTT. This chain uses TRBV5-1 with TRBJ1-4, with TRBD1 identical over 7 bases. CDR1 SGHRS and CDR2 YFSETQ come from the germline V gene. This CDR3 is built from 15 residues. Trimming took 5 bases from V and 8 from J; bases not matched to a gene: 12.

The rearrangement links TRBV2 to TRBJ2-4; 9 positions match TRBD2. Germline loops: CDR1 SNHLY, CDR2 FYNNEI. J lost 5 bases, V lost 2 bases, and 7 bases had no gene match. CDR3 length: 16 amino acids. The CDR3 coding sequence is TGTGCCAGCAGTGAACTCAGAGGCGGGGGGGAAAACATTCAGTACTTC. Translating it yields CASSELRGGGENIQYF.

V usage is TRBV28 and J usage is TRBJ1-3, with a tentative D call TRBD1 (5 bases). V was clipped by 6 bases and J by 0 bases, with 18 bases between them. The germline CDR1 and CDR2 sequences are MDHEN and SYDVKM. This CDR3 spans 17 amino acids. The CDR3 nucleotides are TGTGCCAGCAGGCCCTCGGGGGGGGTCCGCTCTGGAAACACCATATATTTT. This codes for CASRPSGGVRSGNTIYF.